The 14 T cell receptor beta chains below all came from one sample that was sequenced in a study of PD-L1 blockade in urothelial cancer. Produced via immunoSEQ multiplex PCR; TCRdb's table is partial and in-frame only. In the table there are tens of thousands of clones, around 89% of which are singletons. Sequenced here: PBMCs, sampled around atezolizumab (anti-PD-L1) treatment. The receptors were gathered from a man aged 60-69 years with urothelial cancer.

The gene calls are TRBV9 and TRBJ1-5; TRBD1 aligns across 7 bases. The CDR3 runs to 15 residues. J was trimmed by 7 bases and V by 4 bases; bases with no gene match: 11. Germline V lookup: CDR1 SGDLS, CDR2 YYNGEE. The CDR3: CASSTRGVIGQPQHF. In DNA form, the CDR3 reads TGTGCCAGCAGCACCAGGGGGGTAATCGGACAGCCCCAGCATTTT.

The chain joins TRBV19 to TRBJ2-3; D perhaps matches TRBD2 (6 bases). V was clipped by 6 bases and J by 5 bases, with 18 bases between them. The CDR3 contains 15 residues. Germline values: CDR1 LNHDA, CDR2 SQIVND (reference sequence). CDR3: CASRGRRTGLDTQYF. The CDR3 DNA sequence: TGTGCCAGTAGAGGGAGGAGGACCGGATTAGATACGCAGTATTTT.

The chain carries TRBV4-1 and TRBJ1-6; D might be TRBD1 (5 bases). Germline CDR1 and CDR2: MGHRA and YSYEKL. The CDR3 is 15 residues long. V was cut by 0 bases and J by 7 bases, with 10 bases left in between. The CDR3 nucleotides read TGCGCCAGCAGCCAAGAGCCAGGGCGCAATTCACCCCTCCACTTT. Translated: CASSQEPGRNSPLHF.

The chain combines TRBV5-8 with TRBJ2-2; D is perhaps TRBD2 (7 bases). The CDR3 spans 15 residues. The V end lost 4 bases, the J end lost 4 bases, and 14 bases lay between the germline ends. Germline V gene lookup returns CDR1 SGHTS and CDR2 YDEGEE. The CDR3 region has the DNA TGTGCCAGCAGCGACCTGGGAGGGGGCACCGGGGAGCTGTTTTTT. This codes for CASSDLGGGTGELFF.

CDR3 coding DNA: TGCGCCAGCAGCTTTGGGCAGGGGTACCAAGAGACCCAGTACTTC. Its protein product is CASSFGQGYQETQYF. The chain uses TRBV5-1 and TRBJ2-5; TRBD1 is a possible D gene (6 bases). The CDR3 has 15 amino acids. V shed 2 bases and J shed 0 bases, with 11 bases lying between them. The germline V gene has CDR1 SGHRS and CDR2 YFSETQ.

This clone was seen only once. The chain is built from TRBV25-1 and TRBJ1-6; 8 bases agree with TRBD1. With 6 bases clipped from V and 10 bases from J, the junction kept 5 bases outside the gene matches. Germline V gene data show CDR1 as MGHDK and CDR2 as SYGVNS. This CDR3 has 13 amino acids. The DNA of the CDR3 is TGTGCCAGCAGCAGGGGGCTAGGGTCACCCCTCCACTTT. Its protein product is CASSRGLGSPLHF.

The rearrangement links TRBV18 to TRBJ1-4; 8 bases align to TRBD1. Losses at the gene ends were 3 bases for V and 3 bases for J; bases not matched to a gene: 3. From germline, CDR1 is KGHSH and CDR2 LQKENI. The CDR3 contains 15 residues. DNA for the CDR3: TGTGCCAGCTCACCTCAGACAGGGGCTAATGAAAAACTGTTTTTT. Amino acid sequence: CASSPQTGANEKLFF.

The V and J genes are TRBV19 and TRBJ2-3, with D maybe TRBD2 (5 bases). V was shortened by 1 base and J by 10 bases, with 12 bases between the two germline ends. The CDR3 runs 13 residues. CDR1 LNHDA and CDR2 SQIVND come from the germline V gene (reference sequence). Here the CDR3 reads CASSIGGVSAQYF. CDR3 DNA sequence: TGTGCCAGTAGTATAGGGGGAGTCTCTGCGCAGTATTTT.

V gene TRBV7-2 combines with J gene TRBJ1-4; weak D call: TRBD1 (5 bases). The germline V gene encodes CDR1 SGHTA and CDR2 FQGNSA. The CDR3 has 15 residues. V gave up 2 bases and J gave up 0 bases, with 7 bases separating them. In DNA, the CDR3 is TGTGCCAGCAGCTTACAGGGAACAACTAATGAAAAACTGTTTTTT. This encodes CASSLQGTTNEKLFF.

This sequence joins TRBV4-2 and TRBJ2-2; TRBD2 is a possible D gene (7 bases). The CDR3 is 16 residues long. V shed 4 bases and J shed 6 bases, with 18 bases lying between them. CDR1 and CDR2 from the germline V gene are LGHNA and YNFKEQ. Written as DNA, the CDR3 is TGTGCCAGCAGCCTCAGAGGGGGGGCCGACGCCGGGGAGCTGTTTTTT. Protein product: CASSLRGGADAGELFF.

The rearrangement uses TRBV9 and TRBJ2-1, with 7 bases identical to TRBD2. This CDR3 has 15 residues. Germline V gives CDR1 SGDLS, CDR2 YYNGEE. Unmatched junction bases numbered 15, after V lost 7 bases and J lost 8 bases. The CDR3 reads CASAQLGRAWDEQFF. CDR3 DNA sequence: TGTGCCAGCGCCCAATTAGGGAGGGCCTGGGATGAGCAGTTCTTC.

The V call is TRBV5-1, the J call TRBJ2-7; 9 positions match TRBD1. This CDR3 contains 14 residues. V lost 4 bases, J lost 6 bases, and 8 bases stayed unmatched. CDR1 and CDR2 from the germline V gene are SGHRS and YFSETQ. The CDR3 DNA reads as TGCGCCAGCAGCCCTGCACAGGGGGCCGGCGAGCAGTACTTC. Its protein is CASSPAQGAGEQYF.

This clone was picked up a small number of times. The genes are TRBV7-9 and TRBJ1-5, with D hard to call. This CDR3 contains 13 residues. Germline V gene lookup returns CDR1 SEHNR and CDR2 FQNEAQ (reference sequence). V shed 0 bases and J shed 12 bases, with 12 bases lying between them. CDR3 nucleotides: TGTGCCAGCAGCTTAGCCCGGGATGCAGACCAGCATTTT. It codes for CASSLARDADQHF.

This chain's CDR3 is CASSPNEGFNQPQHF. CDR3 DNA: TGTGCCAGCAGCCCAAACGAGGGATTCAATCAGCCCCAGCATTTT. The chain uses TRBV4-2 and TRBJ1-5; D is unresolved. CDR1 and CDR2 (germline): LGHNA, YNFKEQ. With 4 bases removed from V and 3 bases from J, the gap between germline ends came to 13 bases. This CDR3 region has 15 residues.